The TCR beta chain under discussion was sequenced for a study of blood T cells in healthy people across ages (dated by TCRdb to between 2014 and 2016). Study-wide context: In model experiments, template switching captured about one uniquely barcoded TCR beta cDNA molecule for every two T cells. Using the same blood draw, the study looked at two additional independent replicas of 1 million unique cDNA reads for two donors, one aged 18 to 30 and the other aged 80 or older. Donors were grouped into four age groups: young (average approximately 15 years), middle-aged (under 40), aged (around 62) and long-lived (approximately 78). Using deep sequencing normalized with unique cDNA molecular identifiers, the study measured how TCR beta repertoire diversity changes with age. Findings and caveats that apply to the study as a whole: As age increased, observed TCR beta diversity per million T cells dropped in a roughly linear way, and a significant reduction was already evident by age around 41. The long-lived group showed more naive CD4+ T cells, fewer expanded clones and increased TCR diversity than the aged group, suggesting age selection. Because the CMV infection status of the donors was unknown, age-related changes in expanded clonotypes may potentially have been confounded. A strong correlation was found between observed TCR beta diversity and the percentage of naive T cells measured by flow cytometry. Conclusive comparison of naive and antigen-experienced compartments was prevented by the profiling of bulk unsorted PBMCs. Estimates of total diversity from one million sequenced T cells were regarded as lower bounds and underestimates.

From cysteine to phenylalanine, the CDR3 is 16 amino acids long. Only the CDR3 part of the read is kept: 48 bases, read in frame from the first base. CDR1 and CDR2, per the germline V gene, are SNHLY and FYNNEI. V lost 1 base and J lost 1 base; the stretch between them is 13 bases long. Systemically healthy Caucasian individuals from Russia, some 40 in total and aged about 6 to 95 years, were included as donors. Each donor gave about 11 milliliters of peripheral blood, drawn into EDTA-treated Vacutainer tubes. Ficoll-Paque density-gradient centrifugation was used to isolate PBMCs, with at least 7 million obtained per sample. Trizol reagent was used to extract total RNA from the PBMCs, yielding at least 5 micrograms per sample. Naive CD45RAhigh/CD27high T cell percentages were measured by flow cytometry on a PBMC aliquot from every donor. Libraries were made using 5' RACE. Sequencer: Illumina HiSeq 2500. A second PCR of about 7 to 12 cycles was run with a J-beta primer mix and a sample-barcoded 5' primer. Each TCR beta cDNA molecule received a unique molecular identifier from a template-switch 5' adaptor carrying 12 random nucleotides. Each sample yielded at least 3 million CDR3-containing paired-end reads. First-strand cDNA was synthesized from all RNA with the Mint cDNA synthesis kit, primed by a TRBC-specific oligonucleotide. Following uracil-DNA glycosylase treatment, a first 18-cycle PCR with universal primers M1SS and BC2_uni_R was performed on all cDNA. From the authors' description of their analysis: For normalization, 1 million high-quality reads were randomly selected from each sample, with every read carrying a distinct molecular identifier. Reads with shared molecular identifiers were discarded instead of being binned into consensus sequences. CDR3 identification, clonotype clustering and error correction used MiTCR with a Q25 quality threshold and the strictest error-elimination algorithm. A nonparametric unseen species model with Euler transformation was used to estimate lower-bound total TCR beta diversity. The public reads were reanalyzed by TCRdb: fastp trimming at Q25, MiXCR alignment, in-frame beta chains only. Merged by CDR3 protein, the rows form single entries marked with the most common genes and DNA. What appears here as the V and J calls and clone size reflects TCRdb's work, not the paper's. Within this sample are fewer than 600,000 distinct CDR3 sequences, with over 25% of them counted one time only. The ten largest account for approximately 3.5% of the sample.

In this sample, this clonotype turned up a few times. The clone's antigen remains unknown. No qualities accompany the bases; no much larger clone lies one base away. These same records also appear under a second study, on T cells of mothers and their children. Drawing on the second study: The donors were nine systemically healthy Caucasian individuals, made up of three mothers and their six children. cDNA synthesis used all of the extracted RNA, with around 1.6 ug of RNA in each 15 ul reaction. In the second PCR, the M1S primer added sample barcodes and 2-4 random nucleotides. Over 10 million TCR beta CDR3 reads came from each mother, compared with 3.3 million or so reads from each child. In both related and unrelated pairs, thymic selection shapes the output of TCR recombination in a similar way, with inherited differences having only a minor effect. Normalized repertoire overlap was always slightly but never significantly higher in related than unrelated mother-child pairs. With a sensitivity of roughly 93 clones per million clonotypes, no persistent microchimeric T cell clones were detected. To look for features that set related mother-child pairs apart from unrelated individuals, the researchers ran deep NGS to compare the TCR beta repertoires of mothers and children. Mothers averaged about 40 +/- 4 years of age and children averaged around 10 +/- 4 years. After adapter ligation was performed with NEBNext reagents, the libraries were sequenced on an Illumina HiSeq 2000 with 100+100 nt paired-end reads. To prevent cross-contamination, the mother and child libraries were prepared one month apart and sequenced in separate runs. Between roughly 500,000 and 2,300,000 distinct TCR beta clonotypes were identified per donor. Naive TCR beta clonotypes were estimated from low-frequency clonotypes matched to each donor's FACS-determined naive share, without sorting.

Recombination connected TRBV2 to TRBJ1-2; D gene: possibly TRBD1, on 5 matching bases. The sample was blood. The receptor's source is a boy aged 2 to 9 in good health. The DNA is TGTGCCAGCAGTGAAGAGTTTGGGGCCCATAACTATGGCTACACCTTC. Translated, this is CASSEEFGAHNYGYTF.